These T cell receptor beta chains were read from a single sample in a study of cytomegalovirus exposure and HLA in healthy donors. Clones were read by immunoSEQ multiplex PCR, and TCRdb kept only the in-frame ones, dropping some. This sample has about 94,000 clones, with under 85% found just once. Sequencing input: PBMCs. These receptor sequences come from a male donor in good health and CMV-seronegative. CDR3s leave out the opening cysteine and the closing phenylalanine or tryptophan. Each record gives: V gene, CDR3 length, J gene, CDR3 protein.

TRBV5-1	11	TRBJ1-2	ASRTRIDYGYT
TRBV5-6	13	TRBJ2-1	ASSLGLADYNEQF
TRBV30	13	TRBJ1-1	AWSATGGWNTEAF
TRBV6-5	12	TRBJ2-1	ASTDPGQGYEQF
TRBV11-3	13	TRBJ2-3	ASSRNGQTTDTQY
TRBV6-6	13	TRBJ2-1	ASWGRQENYNEQF
TRBV25-1	12	TRBJ1-5	ASSVTGQGQPQH
TRBV6-5	13	TRBJ2-1	ASSLDRPDRAEQF
TRBV30	11	TRBJ2-7	ASTGPARNEQY
TRBV7-2	13	TRBJ1-4	ATGRGYGSGEKLF
TRBV18	13	TRBJ2-1	ASSPGTGSYNEQF
TRBV27	12	TRBJ1-5	ASSPQDSNQPQH
TRBV6-5	14	TRBJ1-4	ASTYSGTGRYEKLF
TRBV5-1	12	TRBJ2-1	ASSLGDRYNEQF
TRBV9	14	TRBJ1-1	ASSPRTGEGWTEAF
TRBV5-8	14	TRBJ1-5	ASSLFISRGNQPQH
TRBV5-1	15	TRBJ1-2	ASSLAWGELGNYGYT
TRBV5-6	14	TRBJ1-2	ASSSIGEGPFYGYT
TRBV28	13	TRBJ2-3	ASRDSSGSGDTQY
TRBV19	10	TRBJ1-2	ASSPSPYGYT
TRBV28	15	TRBJ2-7	ASNPWDRNGTGAEQY
TRBV19	10	TRBJ1-2	ASSMYTGSYT
TRBV10-3	12	TRBJ1-5	AISGGRVDQPQH
TRBV7-8	17	TRBJ2-1	ASSSRLAGGPGSYNEQF
TRBV7-2	13	TRBJ1-1	ASSLNTDSRAGAF
TRBV7-9	9	TRBJ1-1	ASSPDTEAF
TRBV7-2	11	TRBJ1-1	ASSLWRDTEAF
TRBV5-6	13	TRBJ1-4	ASSRRTDPNEKLF
TRBV27	11	TRBJ1-2	ASAEDSLYGYT
TRBV9	13	TRBJ1-2	ASSLTGGDPYGYT
TRBV10-3	10	TRBJ2-7	AISGEGYEQY
TRBV6-5	13	TRBJ1-6	ASSISGTDNSPLH
TRBV11-2	12	TRBJ2-7	ASSLDLGRNEQY
TRBV28	12	TRBJ2-7	ASSFLYGNYEQY
TRBV19	11	TRBJ1-1	ASSTPMNTEAF
TRBV28	11	TRBJ1-5	ASRTGFNQPQH
TRBV25-1	13	TRBJ1-1	ASSDSLDRGKVAF
TRBV2	12	TRBJ1-5	ASSEQGSSQPQH
TRBV2	11	TRBJ2-3	ASFRQGEDTQY